The subject of this entry is one T cell receptor (beta chain). The entry originates in a study of identical twins. From the 5' RACE reads, TCRdb called clonotypes with MiXCR, one entry per CDR3 protein. In the table there are 1.5 million to 2 million distinct CDR3 sequences, around a third of which are singletons. CDR3 length: 13 residues. Trimming removed 3 bases at V and 1 base at J, with 9 bases between. The V gene's germline CDR1 is DFQATT and CDR2 SNEGSKA (reference sequence). Healthy Caucasians, and only they, were the donors. Sequencing used cord blood. The chain links TRBV20-1 to TRBJ2-5, with D uncertain. This sequence was found in a newborn girl in good health. CDR3 in amino acids: CSASEGSQETQYF. CDR3 bases: TGCAGTGCTAGTGAAGGGTCCCAAGAGACCCAGTACTTC.